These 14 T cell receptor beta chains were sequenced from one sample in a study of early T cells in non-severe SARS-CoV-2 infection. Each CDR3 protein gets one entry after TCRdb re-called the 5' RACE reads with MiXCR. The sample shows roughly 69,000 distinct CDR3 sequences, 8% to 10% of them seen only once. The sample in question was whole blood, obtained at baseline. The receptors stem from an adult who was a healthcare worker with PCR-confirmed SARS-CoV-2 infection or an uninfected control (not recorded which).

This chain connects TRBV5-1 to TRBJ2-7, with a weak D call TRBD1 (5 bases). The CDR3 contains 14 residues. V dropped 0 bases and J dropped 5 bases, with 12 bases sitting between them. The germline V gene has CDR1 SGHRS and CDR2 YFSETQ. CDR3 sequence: CASSLGQQNDEQYF. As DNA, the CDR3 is TGCGCCAGCAGCTTGGGACAGCAGAACGACGAGCAGTACTTC.

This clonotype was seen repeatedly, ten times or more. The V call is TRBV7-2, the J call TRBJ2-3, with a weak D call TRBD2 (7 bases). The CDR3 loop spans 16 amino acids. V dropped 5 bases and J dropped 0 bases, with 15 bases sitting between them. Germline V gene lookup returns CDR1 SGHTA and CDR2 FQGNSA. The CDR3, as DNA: TGTGCCAGCAGCGGGTTGGGAGGGGGAAGCACAGATACGCAGTATTTT. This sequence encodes CASSGLGGGSTDTQYF.

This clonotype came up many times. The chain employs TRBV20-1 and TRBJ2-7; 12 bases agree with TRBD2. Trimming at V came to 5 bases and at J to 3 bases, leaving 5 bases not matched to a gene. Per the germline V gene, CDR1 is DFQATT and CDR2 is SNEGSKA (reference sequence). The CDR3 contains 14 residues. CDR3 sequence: CSARLAGDDYEQYF. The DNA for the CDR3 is TGCAGTGCTCGACTAGCGGGAGATGACTACGAGCAGTACTTC.

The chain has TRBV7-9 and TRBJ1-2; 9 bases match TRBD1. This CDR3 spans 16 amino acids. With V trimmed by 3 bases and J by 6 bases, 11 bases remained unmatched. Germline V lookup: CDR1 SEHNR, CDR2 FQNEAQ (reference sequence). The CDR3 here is CASSFTNQGQGNGYTF. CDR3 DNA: TGTGCCAGCAGCTTCACAAACCAAGGACAGGGGAATGGCTACACCTTC.

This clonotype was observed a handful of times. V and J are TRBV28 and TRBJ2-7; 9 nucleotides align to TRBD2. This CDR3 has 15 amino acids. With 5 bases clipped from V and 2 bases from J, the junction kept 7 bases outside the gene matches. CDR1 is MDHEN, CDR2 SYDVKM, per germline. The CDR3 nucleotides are TGTGCCAGCAGTGTGGCGGGAGGGCGGACCTACGAGCAGTACTTC. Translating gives CASSVAGGRTYEQYF. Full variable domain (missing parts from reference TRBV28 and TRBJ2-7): DVKVTQSSRYLVKRTGEKVFLECVQDMDHENMFWYRQDPGLGLRLIYFSYDVKMKEKGDIPEGYSVSREKKERFSLILESASTNQTSMYLCASSVAGGRTYEQYFGPGTRLTVT.

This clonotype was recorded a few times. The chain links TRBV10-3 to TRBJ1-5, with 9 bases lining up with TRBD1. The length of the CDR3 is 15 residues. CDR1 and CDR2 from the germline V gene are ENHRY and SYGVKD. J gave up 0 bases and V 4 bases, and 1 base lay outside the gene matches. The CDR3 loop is CAISGDRVSNQPQHF. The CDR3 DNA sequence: TGTGCCATCAGTGGGGACAGGGTTAGCAATCAGCCCCAGCATTTT.

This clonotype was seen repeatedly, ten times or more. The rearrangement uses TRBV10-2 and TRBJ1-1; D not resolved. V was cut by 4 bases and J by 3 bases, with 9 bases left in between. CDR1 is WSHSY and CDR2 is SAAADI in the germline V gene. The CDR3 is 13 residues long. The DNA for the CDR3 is TGCGCCAGCAGTGTTTTCTCGGACACTGAAGCTTTCTTT. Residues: CASSVFSDTEAFF.

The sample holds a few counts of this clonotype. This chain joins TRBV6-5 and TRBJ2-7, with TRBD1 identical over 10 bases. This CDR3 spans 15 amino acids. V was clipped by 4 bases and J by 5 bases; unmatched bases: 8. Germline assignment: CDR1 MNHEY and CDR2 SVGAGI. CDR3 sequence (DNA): TGTGCCAGCAGTTCCCCGACAGGGGGCCAGAACGAGCAGTACTTC. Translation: CASSSPTGGQNEQYF.

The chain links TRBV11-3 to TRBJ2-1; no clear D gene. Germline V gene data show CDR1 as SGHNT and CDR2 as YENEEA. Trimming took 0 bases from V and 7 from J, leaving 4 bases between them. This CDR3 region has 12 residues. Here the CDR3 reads CASSLDRNEQFF. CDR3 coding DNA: TGTGCCAGCAGCTTAGATCGGAATGAGCAGTTCTTC.

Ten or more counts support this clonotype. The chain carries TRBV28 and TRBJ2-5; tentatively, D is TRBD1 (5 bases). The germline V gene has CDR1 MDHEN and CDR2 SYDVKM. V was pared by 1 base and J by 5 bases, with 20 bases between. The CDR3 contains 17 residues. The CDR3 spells CASSLLPNRRSYETQYF. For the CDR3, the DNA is TGTGCCAGCAGTTTATTGCCGAACAGGAGAAGCTATGAGACCCAGTACTTC.

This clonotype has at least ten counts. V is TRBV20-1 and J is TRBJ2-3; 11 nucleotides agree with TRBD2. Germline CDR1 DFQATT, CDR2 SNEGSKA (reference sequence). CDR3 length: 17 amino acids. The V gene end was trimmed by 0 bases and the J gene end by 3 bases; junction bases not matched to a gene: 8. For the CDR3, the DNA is TGCAGTGCTAGAGATCTGTCCGGGACTAGCGGTACAGATACGCAGTATTTT. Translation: CSARDLSGTSGTDTQYF.

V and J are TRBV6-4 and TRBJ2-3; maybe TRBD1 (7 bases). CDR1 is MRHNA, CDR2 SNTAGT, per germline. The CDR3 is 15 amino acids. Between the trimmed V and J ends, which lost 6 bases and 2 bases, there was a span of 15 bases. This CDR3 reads CASSPGGQDTDTQYF. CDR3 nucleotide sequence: TGTGCCAGCAGCCCAGGGGGGCAGGACACAGATACGCAGTATTTT.

DNA for the CDR3: TGTGCCAGTAGTCTACAGGGTATGTCCTACAATGAGCAGTTCTTC. Amino acids: CASSLQGMSYNEQFF. V and J are TRBV19 and TRBJ2-1, with D possibly TRBD1 on 6 matching bases. Germline V lookup: CDR1 LNHDA, CDR2 SQIVND (reference sequence). The CDR3 spans 15 residues. V lost 5 bases, J lost 1 base, and 12 bases lay in between.

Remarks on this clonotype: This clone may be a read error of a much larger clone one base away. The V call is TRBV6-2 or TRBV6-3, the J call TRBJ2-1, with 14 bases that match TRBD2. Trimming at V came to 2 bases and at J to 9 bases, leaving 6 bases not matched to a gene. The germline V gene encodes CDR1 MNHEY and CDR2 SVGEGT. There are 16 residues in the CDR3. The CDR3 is CASSYAGTSGRPEQFF. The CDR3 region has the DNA TGTGCCAGCAGTTACGCCGGGACTAGCGGGAGACCTGAGCAGTTCTTC.